The present entry profiles one TCR beta chain with its context. This receptor's antigen is unknown. No qualities accompany the bases; no much larger clone lies one base away. Counted from cysteine to phenylalanine, this CDR3 has 16 amino acids. The read is trimmed to its CDR3 DNA, 48 bases read in frame from base 1. The germline V gene encodes CDR1 MNHEY and CDR2 SMNVEV (reference sequence). V lost 5 bases and J lost 7 bases; the stretch between them is 23 bases long. These data originate in a study of blood T cell repertoires in COVID-19 (TCRdb year 2020). Looking at the study overall: The collaborator samples originated in the United States, Italy and Spain and spanned the acute and convalescent phases of COVID-19. The prospective study material was composed of cDNA or gDNA derived from T cells, B-cell-depleted T cells, or PBMCs. Deeply sampled blood TCRbeta repertoires from subjects exposed to, actively infected with, or recovered from COVID-19 were included in the dataset. A freely available public database, intended as a resource for researchers studying the immune response to SARS-CoV-2, is where the repertoires were released. The samples were drawn from the first 160 participants of the ongoing ImmuneRACE study and from roughly 1,300 subjects provided by 6 global collaborators. A de-identified subject ID, COVID-19 status, age in years and sex were almost always included in the sample metadata. Where available, HLA class I and class II types were taken from metadata supplied by the sample provider and were not determined by assay-based typing.

What the study reported, not specific to this receptor: The quantity of clinical and demographic metadata differed by source and by participant and was supplied without curation.

TCRbeta CDR3 regions were amplified from genomic DNA by means of the immunoSEQ Assay, a bias-controlled multiplex PCR. From the authors' description of their analysis: Within the assay, amplification of reference gene primers was used to estimate how many nucleated cells each sample contained. Sequence reads were collapsed and filtered to measure the absolute abundance of every unique TCRbeta CDR3 rearrangement. Productive Simpson clonality was computed per sample as the square root of Simpson's diversity index over productive rearrangements. TCRdb carries this immuneACCESS record with in-frame sequences only. Its versions omit some clonotypes, under half of them owing to an unresolved V gene in the studies checked, with the rest unexplained. The V and J calls and the clone size are those of that table, but D and trimming were determined from the DNA. The sample includes 180,000 or so clones, with around four fifths observed a single time. The leading ten clones occupy roughly 13% of the sample.

In the prospective study, participants were about 18 to 95 years old, resided in 24 geographic areas of the United States, and were enrolled through a virtual design. Cohort assignment in the prospective study relied on participant-reported clinical history from a screening survey and a study questionnaire. ImmuneRACE Cohort 3 recovered participants were defined by two consecutive negative NP/OP PCR tests, healthcare professional clearance, or symptom resolution. Mobile phlebotomists in the prospective study collected whole blood, serum and a nasopharyngeal or oropharyngeal swab from every participant. Prospective study participants could optionally give additional blood draws and questionnaires over an approximately two-month period. Blood samples from the prospective study were shipped frozen or at room temperature prior to DNA extraction.

The sample taken for sequencing was PBMCs or T cells enriched from blood (not recorded which). The TCR was taken from a woman aged 55-69 years who had recovered from COVID-19. The V gene is TRBV27 and the J gene is TRBJ2-5; TRBD1 is a weak D gene call, 6 bases matching. The DNA sequence is given as TGTGCCAGCAGTGTTAGTGACAGGAGCGGCCGAGTGACCCAGTACTTC. This codes for CASSVSDRSGRVTQYF.